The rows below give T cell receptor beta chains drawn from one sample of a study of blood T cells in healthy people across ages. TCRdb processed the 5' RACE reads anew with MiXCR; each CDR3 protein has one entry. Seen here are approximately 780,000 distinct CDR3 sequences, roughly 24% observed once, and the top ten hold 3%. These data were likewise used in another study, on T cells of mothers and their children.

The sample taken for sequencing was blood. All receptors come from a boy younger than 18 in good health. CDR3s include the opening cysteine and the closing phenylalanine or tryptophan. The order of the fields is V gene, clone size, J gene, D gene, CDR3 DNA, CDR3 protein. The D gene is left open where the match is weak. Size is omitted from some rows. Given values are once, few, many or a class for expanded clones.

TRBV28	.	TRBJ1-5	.	TGTGCCAGCACTTTAGGGCTGACACAGCCCCAGCATTTT	CASTLGLTQPQHF
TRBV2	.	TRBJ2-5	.	TGTGCCAGCAGTGAAGCGCGAGGGACCCCGCAGGTCTTC	CASSEARGTPQVF
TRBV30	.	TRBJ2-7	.	TGTGCCTGGAGTGTATACAGCTACGAGCAGTACTTC	CAWSVYSYEQYF
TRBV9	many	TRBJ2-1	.	TGTGCCAGCTCCGTTGGGTCCTACAATGAGCAGTTCTTC	CASSVGSYNEQFF
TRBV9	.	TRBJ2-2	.	TGTGCCAGCAGCGTAGGGGCATCCGCGAACACCGGGGAGCTGTTTTTT	CASSVGASANTGELFF
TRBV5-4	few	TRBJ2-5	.	TGTGCCAGCAGCTACTCCGACAGGTGGTCGGGAGAGCAGTACTTC	CASSYSDRWSGEQYF
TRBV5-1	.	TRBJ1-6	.	TGCGCCAGCCGAGATTTCAGGGGCTCAGGGAATTCACCCCTCCACTTT	CASRDFRGSGNSPLHF
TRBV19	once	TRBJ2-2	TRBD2	TGTGCCAGTAGTACGACTAGCGGGAGGCCCGACACCGGGGAGCTGTTTTTT	CASSTTSGRPDTGELFF
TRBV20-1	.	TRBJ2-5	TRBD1	TGCAGTGCTACTAGGACAGGGTCACAAGAGACCCAGTACTTC	CSATRTGSQETQYF
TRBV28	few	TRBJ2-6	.	TGTGCCAGCAGTAGCTTTGGGACCTATAATCCCTCTGGGGCCAACGTCCTGACTTTC	CASSSFGTYNPSGANVLTF
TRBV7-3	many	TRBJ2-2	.	TGTGCCAGCAGCTCACAGGGCCAACATTATTGGGACACCGGGGAGCTGTTTTTT	CASSSQGQHYWDTGELFF
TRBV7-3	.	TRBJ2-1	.	TGTGCCAGCAGCTTAAATGGCGGGGCCGTCTACAATGAGCAGTTCTTC	CASSLNGGAVYNEQFF
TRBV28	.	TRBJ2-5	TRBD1	TGTGCCAGCAGTCCACCATTGGGACAGGGGGAGACCCAGTACTTC	CASSPPLGQGETQYF
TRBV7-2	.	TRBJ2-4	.	TGTGCCAGCAGCTTAGGGTGGGGTGCCAAAAACATTCAGTACTTC	CASSLGWGAKNIQYF
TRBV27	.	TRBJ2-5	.	TGTGCCAGCAGTTCCGCCGACAGTGGAGAGACCCAGTACTTC	CASSSADSGETQYF
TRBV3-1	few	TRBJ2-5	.	TGTGCCAGCAGCCAAGATGCGGTTGGCGGGGAGACCCAGTACTTC	CASSQDAVGGETQYF
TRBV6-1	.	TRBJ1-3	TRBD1	TGTGCCAGCAGCCGTTCACGACAGGGAAGCGGAAACACCATATATTTT	CASSRSRQGSGNTIYF
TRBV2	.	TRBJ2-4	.	TGTGCCAGCAGCCCCTGGCCCCGGGAGGCCAAAAACATTCAGTACTTC	CASSPWPREAKNIQYF
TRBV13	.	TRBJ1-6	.	TGTGCCAGCAGCTTAGGCCAGGGGTCACCCCTCCACTTT	CASSLGQGSPLHF
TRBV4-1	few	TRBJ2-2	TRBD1	TGCGCCAGCAGCCAAGATAGACAGGGTAACACCGGGGAGCTGTTTTTT	CASSQDRQGNTGELFF
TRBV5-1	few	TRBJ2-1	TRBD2	TGCGCCAGCAGCTCTGCGGGAGGAGGGGGGAACTCCTACAATGAGCAGTTCTTC	CASSSAGGGGNSYNEQFF
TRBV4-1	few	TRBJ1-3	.	TGCGCCAGCAGCCAAGGGAGATCCGGGACAATTCAAAACACCATATATTTT	CASSQGRSGTIQNTIYF
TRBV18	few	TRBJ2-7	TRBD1	TGTGCCAGCTCACCGGACGTAGGGACAGGGTCCTACGAGCAGTACTTC	CASSPDVGTGSYEQYF
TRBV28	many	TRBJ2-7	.	TGTGCCAGCGTACAGTGGGACACCTACGAGCAGTACTTC	CASVQWDTYEQYF
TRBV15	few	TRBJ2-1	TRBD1	TGTGCCACCAGCAGAGAAACCGGGACAGGGGTGTATGAGCAGTTCTTC	CATSRETGTGVYEQFF
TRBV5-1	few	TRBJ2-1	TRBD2	TGCGCCAGCAGCTACATCGGACTAGCGGGGGTCTACAATGAGCAGTTCTTC	CASSYIGLAGVYNEQFF
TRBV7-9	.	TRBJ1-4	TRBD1	TGTGCCAGCAGCTTTAACAGGGGTGGGGCAACTAATGAAAAACTGTTTTTT	CASSFNRGGATNEKLFF
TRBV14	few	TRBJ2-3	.	TGTGCCAGCAGCCCTTGGGCCAGCGGCACAGATACGCAGTATTTT	CASSPWASGTDTQYF
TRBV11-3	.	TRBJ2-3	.	TGTGCCAGCAGCCCCCGAGGAGAAAACACAGATACGCAGTATTTT	CASSPRGENTDTQYF
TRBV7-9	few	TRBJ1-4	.	TGTGCCAGCAGCCCCACCGGGACCTTCAATGAAAAACTGTTTTTT	CASSPTGTFNEKLFF
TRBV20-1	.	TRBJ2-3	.	TGCAGTGCCCCAAACCCATTACGCACAGATACGCAGTATTTT	CSAPNPLRTDTQYF
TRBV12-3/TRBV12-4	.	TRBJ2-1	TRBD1	TGTGCCAGCCGAGGGACAGGGCGCTACAATGAGCAGTTCTTC	CASRGTGRYNEQFF
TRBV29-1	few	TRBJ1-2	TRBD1	TGCAGCGCTGGACAGGGAGGGGACTATGGCTACACCTTC	CSAGQGGDYGYTF
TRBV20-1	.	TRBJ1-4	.	TGCAGTGTTTTCAGAAATAGGGGGTGGGATAATGAAAAACTGTTTTTT	CSVFRNRGWDNEKLFF
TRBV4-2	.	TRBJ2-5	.	TGTGCCAGCAGCCAAGACCTTGAGCGGGTAGAGACCCAGTACTTC	CASSQDLERVETQYF
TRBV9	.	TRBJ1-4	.	TGTGCCAGCAGCGTAGCTGGGGCCAGGGAAGAAAAACTGTTTTTT	CASSVAGAREEKLFF
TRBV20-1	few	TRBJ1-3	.	TGCAGTGCGTCGACGGCCTCTGGAAACACCATATATTTT	CSASTASGNTIYF
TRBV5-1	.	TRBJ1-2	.	TGCGCCAGCAGCTTGGGGGGTAGTCGGGACTATGGCTACACCTTC	CASSLGGSRDYGYTF
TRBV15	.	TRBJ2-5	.	TGTGCCACCAGCAGAGCCCTCGAGGGGGGGATCCAGTACTTC	CATSRALEGGIQYF
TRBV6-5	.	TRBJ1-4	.	TGTGCCAGCAGTACAACAGGGAACGGGGAAAAACTGTTTTTT	CASSTTGNGEKLFF
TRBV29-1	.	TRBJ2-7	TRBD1	TGCAGCGTTGCGACAGGGGGCCTCTACGAGCAGTACTTC	CSVATGGLYEQYF
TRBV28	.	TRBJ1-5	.	TGTGCCAGCAGCGACCCCTCAGCCCTCTTAAATCAGCCCCAGCATTTT	CASSDPSALLNQPQHF
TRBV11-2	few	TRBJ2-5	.	TGTGCCAGCAGCCCGAACAGTGGACAAGAGACCCAGTACTTC	CASSPNSGQETQYF
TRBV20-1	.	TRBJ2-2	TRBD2	TGCAGTGCTAGAGGGGGACTAGCCACGAACACCGGGGAGCTGTTTTTT	CSARGGLATNTGELFF
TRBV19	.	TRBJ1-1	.	TGTGCCAGTAGCCTGGGACAATCGTACACTGAAGCTTTCTTT	CASSLGQSYTEAFF
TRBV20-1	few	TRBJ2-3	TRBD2	TGCAGTGCCCTAGCGGGGAGTTTCACAGATACGCAGTATTTT	CSALAGSFTDTQYF
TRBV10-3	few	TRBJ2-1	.	TGTGCCATCAGTGTTACCTTACACAGGGATTGGTATAATGAGCAGTTCTTC	CAISVTLHRDWYNEQFF
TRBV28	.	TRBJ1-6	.	TGTGCCAGCAGTTTGGTGGGCCCCGCGGCCCAATATAATTCACCCCTCCACTTT	CASSLVGPAAQYNSPLHF
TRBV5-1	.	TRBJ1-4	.	TGCGCCAGCAGCTTGGGCGGGACTCGAGACCCTTTT	CASSLGGTRDPF
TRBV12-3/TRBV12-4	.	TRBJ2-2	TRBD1	TGTGCCAGCAGTCCCCGACAGGGAATGGGCACCGGGGAGCTGTTTTTT	CASSPRQGMGTGELFF
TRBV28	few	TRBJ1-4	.	TGTGCCAGCAGTTACAGGTTAAGAAATGAAAAACTGTTTTTT	CASSYRLRNEKLFF
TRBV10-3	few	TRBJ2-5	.	TGTGCCATCAGTGACCCGAAGGGGGGCGTGGAGACCCAGTACTTC	CAISDPKGGVETQYF
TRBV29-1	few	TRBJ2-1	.	TGCAGCGTTCGCCTAGCGAGGGGGAATGAGCAGTTCTTC	CSVRLARGNEQFF
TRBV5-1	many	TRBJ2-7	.	TGTGCCAGCAGCTTTGGGGGTGAGCAGTACTTC	CASSFGGEQYF
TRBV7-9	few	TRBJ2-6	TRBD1	TGTGCCAGCAGCCCCCCCGGGACAGGGGGCTCTGGGGCCAACGTCCTGACTTTC	CASSPPGTGGSGANVLTF
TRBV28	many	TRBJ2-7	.	TGTGCCAGCAGCTCTACTAGTCATCTCTACGAGCAGTACTTC	CASSSTSHLYEQYF
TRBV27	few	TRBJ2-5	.	TGTGCCAGCAAGACCGCGGGGGCGGCGGAGACCCAGTACTTC	CASKTAGAAETQYF